What follows are 15 T cell receptor beta chains derived from one specimen sequenced in a study of cytomegalovirus exposure and HLA in healthy donors. Libraries were prepared by immunoSEQ multiplex PCR; TCRdb keeps only in-frame clonotypes and omits some of them. The sample includes 240,000 or so clones, around 87% of them seen just once. The sample was PBMCs. Source of these receptors: a woman aged 25 to 45 in good health and CMV-seropositive.

The chain links TRBV9 to TRBJ2-7, with 7 bases aligning to TRBD2. The CDR3 contains 15 residues. V lost 0 bases to trimming and J lost 3 bases; unmatched junction nucleotides: 6. Germline CDR1 SGDLS, CDR2 YYNGEE. CDR3 loop: CASSVVREASYEQYF. Here the CDR3 DNA reads TGTGCCAGCAGCGTAGTCCGGGAGGCCAGCTACGAGCAGTACTTC.

The CDR3, as DNA: TGTGCCAGCAGCCAAATCCGGGGACAGGGACCCAATGAGCAGTTCTTC. Residues: CASSQIRGQGPNEQFF. The chain is built from TRBV11-2 and TRBJ2-1; TRBD1 agrees at 9 bases. The V gene end was trimmed by 5 bases and the J gene end by 6 bases; junction bases not matched to a gene: 11. Germline CDR1 SGHAT, CDR2 FQNNGV. The CDR3 length is 16 residues.

J is TRBJ2-1 and V is TRBV5-1; D is ambiguous. CDR3 size: 13 residues. Germline V lookup: CDR1 SGHRS, CDR2 YFSETQ. Trimming removed 4 bases at V and 9 bases at J, with 14 bases between. For the CDR3, the DNA is TGCGCCAGCAGCACACTCACCGGGTCTGAGCAGTTCTTC. Protein product: CASSTLTGSEQFF.

The chain couples TRBV2 to TRBJ2-7; 7 bases map to TRBD1. Germline V gene data show CDR1 as SNHLY and CDR2 as FYNNEI. Trimming removed 8 bases from V and 0 bases from J; junction bases left unmatched: 4. The CDR3 has 13 residues. CDR3 loop: CASDRDSSYEQYF. CDR3 nucleotide sequence: TGTGCCAGCGACCGGGACAGCTCCTACGAGCAGTACTTC. The variable domain in full, with the rest retrieved from reference TRBV2 and TRBJ2-7, is EPEVTQTPSHQVTQMGQEVILRCVPISNHLYFYWYRQILGQKVEFLVSFYNNEISEKSEIFDDQFSVERPDGSNFTLKIRSTKLEDSAMYFCASDRDSSYEQYFGPGTRLTVT.

The CDR3 nucleotides read TGTGCCAGCAGTTTTCTGTCTAACAATCAGCCCCAGCATTTT. Amino acid sequence: CASSFLSNNQPQHF. This chain uses TRBV28 with TRBJ1-5; D gene uncertain. Germline V gives CDR1 MDHEN, CDR2 SYDVKM. V lost 3 bases and J lost 3, with 9 bases in between. This CDR3 spans 14 amino acids.

This chain uses TRBV5-1 with TRBJ2-2; D remains unclear. This CDR3 has 13 residues. The V end lost 4 bases, the J end lost 6 bases, and 10 bases lay between the germline ends. The germline CDR1 and CDR2 sequences are SGHRS and YFSETQ. The CDR3 coding sequence is TGCGCCAGCAGCACTACTCCTCCCGGGGAGCTGTTTTTT. Its translation is CASSTTPPGELFF.

Only one count was recorded for this clone. The chain couples TRBV11-2 to TRBJ2-1; 11 nucleotides agree with TRBD2. V dropped 1 base and J dropped 8; count of bases not matched to a gene: 4. The CDR3 has 15 amino acids. Germline assignment: CDR1 SGHAT and CDR2 FQNNGV. CDR3: CASSLASGRNHEQFF. The CDR3 bases are TGTGCCAGCAGCTTAGCTAGCGGGAGGAACCATGAGCAGTTCTTC.

This chain joins TRBV13 and TRBJ1-1; D is uncertain. The germline V gene encodes CDR1 PRHDT and CDR2 FYEKMQ (reference sequence). Trimming pared 7 bases from V and 6 bases from J, leaving 15 bases between. The CDR3 is 13 residues long. The chain's CDR3 is CASTTTLEPEAFF. As DNA, the CDR3 is TGTGCCAGCACCACTACCCTCGAGCCTGAAGCTTTCTTT.

The sample holds one count of this clone. The chain joins TRBV10-1 to TRBJ2-1, with 9 bases matching TRBD2. This CDR3 spans 17 amino acids. V was clipped by 0 bases and J by 5 bases; unmatched bases: 8. CDR1 WNHNN and CDR2 SYGVQD come from the germline V gene (reference sequence). The chain's CDR3 is CASSESIGLATNNEQFF. In nucleotides, the CDR3 is TGCGCCAGCAGTGAGTCTATAGGACTAGCGACAAACAATGAGCAGTTCTTC.

Comments on this clone: Different DNA sequences within this sample yield the same CDR3. The chain combines TRBV10-3 with TRBJ2-7; D is uncertain. CDR1 and CDR2 from the germline V gene are ENHRY and SYGVKD. CDR3 length equals 11 residues. V lost 2 bases, J lost 4 bases, and 3 bases lay in between. The chain's CDR3 is CAISELYEQYF. CDR3 nucleotide sequence: TGTGCCATCAGTGAGCTGTACGAGCAGTACTTC.

V gene TRBV28 combines with J gene TRBJ1-2, with D possibly matching TRBD1 (5 bases). The germline CDR1 and CDR2 sequences are MDHEN and SYDVKM. The CDR3 runs to 13 residues. V lost 3 bases and J 8 bases, leaving 13 bases between the germline ends. The CDR3 here is CASSLEGLGGYTF. In nucleotides, the CDR3 is TGTGCCAGCAGTTTGGAGGGACTAGGGGGCTACACCTTC.

This clone was seen a few times. The chain uses TRBV6-1 and TRBJ1-2; D perhaps matches TRBD1 (6 bases). The CDR3 is 15 amino acids. Germline assignment: CDR1 MNHNS and CDR2 SASEGT. Trimming left V 6 bases short and J 4 bases short, with 18 bases between. The CDR3 DNA reads TGTGCCAGCAGCGACCGTCAGACAGGTCCCTATGGCTACACCTTC. It translates to CASSDRQTGPYGYTF.

The V call is TRBV7-3, the J call TRBJ2-3, with 7 bases aligning to TRBD2. CDR1 is SGHTA, CDR2 FQGTGA, per germline. The V segment lost 2 bases and the J segment 3 bases; nucleotides outside the gene matches: 8. The CDR3 is 16 residues long. CDR3 loop: CASSLVSGGGTDTQYF. For the CDR3, the DNA is TGTGCCAGCAGCTTAGTTAGCGGCGGGGGTACAGATACGCAGTATTTT.

This sequence joins TRBV5-1 and TRBJ1-2, with TRBD1 as a possible D gene (5 bases). V was pared by 1 base and J by 7 bases, with 17 bases between. The CDR3 runs to 15 residues. CDR1 and CDR2 from the germline V gene are SGHRS and YFSETQ. The CDR3 bases are TGCGCCAGCAGCTTGATTGGCGGGGGAACGGGTGGCTACACCTTC. It specifies CASSLIGGGTGGYTF.

The chain recombines TRBV5-1 with TRBJ1-1; 8 nucleotides align to TRBD1. This CDR3 spans 16 amino acids. The V and J ends lost 0 bases and 3 bases, in that order; junction bases with no gene match: 7. Germline-derived CDR1 and CDR2 are SGHRS and YFSETQ. This CDR3 is CASSLATGGWDTEAFF. The CDR3 DNA reads as TGCGCCAGCAGCTTGGCAACAGGGGGTTGGGACACTGAAGCTTTCTTT.